This T cell receptor (beta chain) was recorded in a study of glioma-infiltrating T cells after dendritic cell vaccination. General study results and limits: Few patients contributed both blood and tumor specimens.

CDR3 length: 13 amino acids. Trimming removed 4 bases at V and 1 base at J, with 7 bases between. CDR1 LNHDA and CDR2 SQIVND come from the germline V gene (reference sequence). Time point noted: after dendritic cell vaccination, including at tumor progression/relapse. No glioblastoma patient carried an isocitrate dehydrogenase mutation. As to this clone: Its antigen is unknown.

Up to about 2 ug genomic DNA was used for TCRB CDR3 amplification. Sequenced by immunoSEQ multiplex PCR; TCRdb stores in-frame clones only, minus some. Of roughly 60,000 clones in the sample, 86% were seen once. The receptor comes from a human donor with glioblastoma. The sample was blood, taken after dendritic cell vaccination. J is TRBJ1-1 and V is TRBV19, with D uncertain. The CDR3, as DNA: TGTGCCAGTAGTACCTTGGCGAACACTGAAGCTTTCTTT. It translates to CASSTLANTEAFF. Together with reference TRBV19 and TRBJ1-1, the CDR3 gives the full variable domain: DGGITQSPKYLFRKEGQNVTLSCEQNLNHDAMYWYRQDPGQGLRLIYYSQIVNDFQKGDIAEGYSVSREKKESFPLTVTSAQKNPTAFYLCASSTLANTEAFFGQGTRLTVV.